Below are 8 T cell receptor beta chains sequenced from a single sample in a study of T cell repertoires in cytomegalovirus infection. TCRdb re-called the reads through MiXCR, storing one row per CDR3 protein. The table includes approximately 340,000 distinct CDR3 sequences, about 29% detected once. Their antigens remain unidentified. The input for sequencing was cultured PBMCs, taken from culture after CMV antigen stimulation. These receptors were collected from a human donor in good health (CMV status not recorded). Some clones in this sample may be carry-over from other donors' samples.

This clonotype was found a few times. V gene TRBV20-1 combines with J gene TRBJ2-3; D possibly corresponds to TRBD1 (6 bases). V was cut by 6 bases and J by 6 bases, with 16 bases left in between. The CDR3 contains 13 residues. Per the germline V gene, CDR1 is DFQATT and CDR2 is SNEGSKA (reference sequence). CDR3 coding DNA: TGCAGTGCCCTAGGACAGTCTAAGGATACGCAGTATTTT. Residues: CSALGQSKDTQYF.

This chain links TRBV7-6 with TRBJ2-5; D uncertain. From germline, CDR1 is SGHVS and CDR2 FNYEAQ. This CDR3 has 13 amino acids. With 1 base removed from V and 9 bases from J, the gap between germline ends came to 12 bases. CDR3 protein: CASSLGPGSPQYF. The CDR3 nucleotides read TGTGCCAGCAGCTTAGGTCCCGGGTCGCCCCAGTACTTC.

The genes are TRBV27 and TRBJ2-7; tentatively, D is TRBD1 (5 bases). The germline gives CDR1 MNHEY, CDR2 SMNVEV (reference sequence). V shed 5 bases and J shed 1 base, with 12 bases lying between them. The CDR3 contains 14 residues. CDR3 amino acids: CASSRQTGSYEQYF. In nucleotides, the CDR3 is TGTGCCAGCAGTCGTCAAACAGGTTCCTACGAGCAGTACTTC.

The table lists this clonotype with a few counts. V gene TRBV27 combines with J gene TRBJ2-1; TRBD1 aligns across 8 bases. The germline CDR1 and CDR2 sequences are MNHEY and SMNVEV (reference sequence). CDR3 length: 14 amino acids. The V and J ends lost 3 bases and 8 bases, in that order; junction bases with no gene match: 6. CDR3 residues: CASSLPGGRHEQFF. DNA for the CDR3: TGTGCCAGCAGTTTGCCAGGGGGCCGCCATGAGCAGTTCTTC.

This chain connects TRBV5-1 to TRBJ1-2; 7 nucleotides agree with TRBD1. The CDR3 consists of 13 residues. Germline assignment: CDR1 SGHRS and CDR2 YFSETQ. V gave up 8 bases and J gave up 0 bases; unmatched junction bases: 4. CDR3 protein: CASTTGSNYGYTF. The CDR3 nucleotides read TGCGCCAGTACGACAGGGTCTAACTATGGCTACACCTTC. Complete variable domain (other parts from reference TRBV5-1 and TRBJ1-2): KAGVTQTPRYLIKTRGQQVTLSCSPISGHRSVSWYQQTPGQGLQFLFEYFSETQRNKGNFPGRFSGRQFSNSRSEMNVSTLELGDSALYLCASTTGSNYGYTFGSGTRLTVV.

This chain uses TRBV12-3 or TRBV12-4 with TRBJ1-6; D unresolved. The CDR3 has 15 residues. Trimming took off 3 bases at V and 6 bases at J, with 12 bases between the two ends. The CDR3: CASSFEGSTNSPLHF. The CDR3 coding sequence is TGTGCCAGCAGTTTTGAGGGTTCGACTAATTCACCCCTCCACTTT.

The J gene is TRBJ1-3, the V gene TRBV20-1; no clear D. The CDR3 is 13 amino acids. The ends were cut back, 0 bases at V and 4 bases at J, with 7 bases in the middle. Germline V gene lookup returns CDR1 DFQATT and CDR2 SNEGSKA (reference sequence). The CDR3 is CSAREGTGNTIYF. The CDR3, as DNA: TGCAGTGCTAGAGAGGGCACCGGAAACACCATATATTTT.

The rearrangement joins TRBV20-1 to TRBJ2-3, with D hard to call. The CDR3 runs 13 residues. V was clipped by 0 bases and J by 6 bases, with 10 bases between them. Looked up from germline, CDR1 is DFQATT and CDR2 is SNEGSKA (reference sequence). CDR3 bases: TGCAGTGCTAGAGACCCCCTTCGCGATACGCAGTATTTT. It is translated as CSARDPLRDTQYF.